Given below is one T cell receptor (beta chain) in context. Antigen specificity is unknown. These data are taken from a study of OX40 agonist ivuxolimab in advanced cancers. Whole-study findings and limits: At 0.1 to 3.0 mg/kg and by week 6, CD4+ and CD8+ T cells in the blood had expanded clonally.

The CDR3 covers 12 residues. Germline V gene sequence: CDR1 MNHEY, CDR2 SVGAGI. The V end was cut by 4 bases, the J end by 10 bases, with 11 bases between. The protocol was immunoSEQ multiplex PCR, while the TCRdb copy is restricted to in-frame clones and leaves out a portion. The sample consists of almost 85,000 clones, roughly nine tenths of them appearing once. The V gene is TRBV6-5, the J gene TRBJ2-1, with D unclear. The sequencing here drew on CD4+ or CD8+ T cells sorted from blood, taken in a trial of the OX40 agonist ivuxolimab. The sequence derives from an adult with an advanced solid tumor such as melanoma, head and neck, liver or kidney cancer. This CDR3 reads CASSFSSTEQFF. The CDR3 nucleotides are TGTGCCAGCAGTTTCTCGTCGACGGAGCAGTTCTTC.